Sequencing of this T cell receptor (beta chain) was carried out in a study of graft-versus-host responses after intestinal transplantation. About the study: Multivisceral, liver-intestinal, or isolated intestinal transplants were received by the recipients. Every one of the recipients received anti-thymocyte globulin induction and afterwards took tacrolimus and steroids for roughly 3 years. Study results and limitations: Peak circulating GvH clone levels tracked with early post-transplant HvG declines. Recipient marrow contained GvH clones, some of which appeared first in ileum or blood.

Clones were read by immunoSEQ multiplex PCR, and TCRdb kept only the in-frame ones, dropping some. The sample includes about 77,000 clones, 92% of them seen just once. Trimming cost V 1 base and J 4 bases; bases outside gene matches: 3. The CDR3 loop spans 17 amino acids. Germline loops: CDR1 SGHVS, CDR2 FNYEAQ. Details on this clone: Its antigen is unknown.

Material: PBMCs, obtained 98 days after intestinal transplantation. The rearrangement links TRBV7-6 to TRBJ2-1; 14 bases are a match to TRBD2. This receptor was obtained from a human patient who received an intestinal transplant, so some T cells may come from the graft donor. Here the CDR3 reads CASSLETSGGAYNEQFF. In DNA form, the CDR3 reads TGTGCCAGCAGCTTAGAGACTAGCGGGGGGGCATACAATGAGCAGTTCTTC.